These 18 T cell receptor beta chains share one sample of origin, sequenced in a study of T cells of healthy individuals. Via MiXCR, TCRdb re-called the 5' RACE reads, giving one row per CDR3 protein. The repertoire holds 85,000 to 100,000 distinct CDR3 sequences, with approximately 15% as singletons. Receptors originate from a human donor in good health.

The sample holds many counts of this clonotype. V is TRBV12-3 or TRBV12-4 and J is TRBJ2-1; tentative D call: TRBD1 (5 bases). The V end lost 7 bases, the J end lost 9 bases, and 13 bases lay between the germline ends. The CDR3 consists of 12 residues. CDR3: CASTPDSREQFF. The CDR3 bases are TGTGCCAGCACTCCCGACAGCCGTGAGCAGTTCTTC.

CDR3 residues: CASSLGMGQFF. CDR3 coding DNA: TGTGCCAGCAGTTTAGGAATGGGGCAGTTCTTC. The gene calls are TRBV12-3 or TRBV12-4 and TRBJ2-1, with no clear D. Deletions cut 1 base from V and 12 bases from J, with 7 bases between. The CDR3 spans 11 residues.

This clonotype occurred once. A junction boundary mismatches the germline segment, possibly from a read error. CDR3 nucleotide sequence: TGCGCCAGCAGCTTTAACTCCATGGGAGCCAAAAACATTCAGTGCTTC. Translating gives CASSFNSMGAKNIQCF. The chain uses TRBV5-1 and TRBJ2-4; D is perhaps TRBD2 (5 bases). Germline values: CDR1 SGHRS, CDR2 YFSETQ. There are 16 residues in the CDR3.

The chain joins TRBV12-3 or TRBV12-4 to TRBJ1-2, with 10 bases matching TRBD1. There are 13 residues in the CDR3. V was pared by 6 bases and J by 7 bases, with 5 bases of the junction left unmatched. CDR3 sequence: CASSPDRGVGYTF. As DNA, the CDR3 is TGTGCCAGCAGCCCGGACAGGGGGGTTGGCTACACCTTC.

The CDR3, as DNA: TGTGCCAGCAGTTTCCACCCCTCAGAAAGGGCCAATGAGCAGTTCTTC. It yields the protein CASSFHPSERANEQFF. This chain links TRBV12-3 or TRBV12-4 with TRBJ2-1; D uncertain. This CDR3 comprises 16 residues. Between the trimmed V and J ends, which lost 3 bases and 6 bases, there was a span of 18 bases.

The V gene is TRBV28, the J gene TRBJ2-7; D ambiguous. V was cut by 7 bases and J by 4 bases, with 11 bases left in between. The length of the CDR3 is 12 residues. The germline V gene has CDR1 MDHEN and CDR2 SYDVKM. The CDR3 DNA reads TGTGCCAGCACCTCTGGAGTTTACGAGCAGTACTTC. Translated: CASTSGVYEQYF. The whole variable domain, remainder taken from reference TRBV28 and TRBJ2-7, is DVKVTQSSRYLVKRTGEKVFLECVQDMDHENMFWYRQDPGLGLRLIYFSYDVKMKEKGDIPEGYSVSREKKERFSLILESASTNQTSMYLCASTSGVYEQYFGPGTRLTVT.

This clonotype has more than one count but fewer than ten. The CDR3 loop is CATSSLRQGVGNTIYF. The CDR3 nucleotides are TGTGCCACCAGCAGCTTAAGACAGGGCGTCGGAAACACCATATATTTT. The genes are TRBV15 and TRBJ1-3; 7 bases match TRBD1. V gave up 3 bases and J gave up 4 bases; unmatched junction bases: 9. Germline V CDR1 and CDR2: LNHNV, YYDKDF (reference sequence). The CDR3 has 16 amino acids.

The chain combines TRBV5-1 with TRBJ1-5; 7 bases map to TRBD1. In germline, CDR1 is SGHRS, CDR2 YFSETQ. Germline trimming cut 0 bases from V and 6 bases from J; bases unmatched to any gene: 6. The CDR3 runs 15 residues. CDR3 residues: CASSLEGQEGQPQHF. Written as DNA, the CDR3 is TGCGCCAGCAGCTTGGAAGGACAGGAGGGTCAGCCCCAGCATTTT.

The V gene is TRBV4-1, the J gene TRBJ2-7, with D maybe TRBD1 (5 bases). Deletions cut 1 base from V and 3 bases from J, with 19 bases between. The CDR3 spans 17 residues. CDR1 and CDR2 from the germline V gene are MGHRA and YSYEKL. The CDR3 nucleotides are TGCGCCAGCAGCCAAGCCCACCCGGACACTGCCCACTACGAGCAGTACTTC. It specifies CASSQAHPDTAHYEQYF.

The table lists this clonotype with many counts. The J gene is TRBJ1-2, the V gene TRBV9; maybe TRBD1 (6 bases). The CDR3 is 13 residues long. Germline CDR1 reads SGDLS; CDR2 reads YYNGEE. Trimming left V 1 base short and J 3 bases short, with 7 bases between. The CDR3 DNA reads TGTGCCAGCAGCGTAAGGACAGACTATGGCTACACCTTC. Translating gives CASSVRTDYGYTF. Combining the CDR3 with reference TRBV9 and TRBJ1-2 gives the whole variable domain DSGVTQTPKHLITATGQRVTLRCSPRSGDLSVYWYQQSLDQGLQFLIQYYNGEERAKGNILERFSAQQFPDLHSELNLSSLELGDSALYFCASSVRTDYGYTFGSGTRLTVV.

This clonotype was seen a few times. V and J are TRBV12-3 or TRBV12-4 and TRBJ2-2, with 10 bases lining up with TRBD2. CDR3 length: 15 amino acids. V shed 3 bases and J 4 bases; nucleotides not matched to a gene: 2. CDR3 DNA: TGTGCCAGCAGTTTGCTAGCGGGAGTCACCGGGGAGCTGTTTTTT. It encodes CASSLLAGVTGELFF.

This clonotype was observed at least ten times. The V gene is TRBV11-1, the J gene TRBJ2-1; 7 bases fit TRBD2. With 4 bases clipped from V and 0 bases from J, the junction kept 9 bases outside the gene matches. The CDR3 is made up of 17 amino acids. Germline CDR1 SGHAT, CDR2 FQDESV (reference sequence). The CDR3 loop is CASSWDSGSSSYNEQFF. DNA of the CDR3: TGTGCCAGCAGCTGGGATAGCGGGTCCAGCTCCTACAATGAGCAGTTCTTC.

Only a few counts were recorded for this clonotype. The chain links TRBV20-1 to TRBJ2-7; no reliable D call. The V end lost 6 bases, the J end lost 0 bases, and 15 bases lay between the germline ends. The CDR3 is 14 amino acids. Germline values: CDR1 DFQATT, CDR2 SNEGSKA (reference sequence). The CDR3 DNA is TGCAGTGCGAAAAGAGACGCCACCTCCTACGAGCAGTACTTC. Its protein product is CSAKRDATSYEQYF.

This clonotype came up a few times. The genes are TRBV20-1 and TRBJ1-2; D is unresolved. The CDR3 loop spans 16 amino acids. The germline V gene encodes CDR1 DFQATT and CDR2 SNEGSKA (reference sequence). V lost 0 bases to trimming and J lost 4 bases, with 18 bases between them. CDR3 nucleotides: TGCAGTGCTAGAGATCGTGAGGCTCAATGGTCCTATGGCTACACCTTC. It yields the protein CSARDREAQWSYGYTF.

Only a few counts were recorded for this clonotype. J is TRBJ2-3 and V is TRBV7-2; 7 bases are a match to TRBD1. J gave up 4 bases and V 3 bases, and 7 bases lay outside the gene matches. The germline CDR1 and CDR2 sequences are SGHTA and FQGNSA. The CDR3 has 15 residues. The CDR3 loop reads CASSFRQGRADTQYF. CDR3 DNA: TGTGCCAGCAGCTTCCGACAGGGCCGGGCAGATACGCAGTATTTT. The variable domain in full, with the rest retrieved from reference TRBV7-2 and TRBJ2-3, is GAGVSQSPSNKVTEKGKDVELRCDPISGHTALYWYRQSLGQGLEFLIYFQGNSAPDKSGLPSDRFSAERTGGSVSTLTIQRTQQEDSAVYLCASSFRQGRADTQYFGPGTRLTVL.

The J gene is TRBJ2-5, the V gene TRBV9; 7 positions agree with TRBD1. Germline assignment: CDR1 SGDLS and CDR2 YYNGEE. Trimming cost V 0 bases and J 1 base; bases outside gene matches: 6. This CDR3 comprises 16 residues. CDR3 sequence reads: CASSVGLQGSQETQYF. DNA of the CDR3: TGTGCCAGCAGCGTAGGCCTACAGGGGTCCCAAGAGACCCAGTACTTC.

This clonotype has a handful of counts. The rearrangement joins TRBV4-1 to TRBJ2-1; 8 nucleotides align to TRBD1. The CDR3 consists of 16 residues. V lost 4 bases to trimming and J lost 7 bases; unmatched junction nucleotides: 12. CDR1 is MGHRA and CDR2 is YSYEKL in the germline V gene. This CDR3 reads CASSLLPGTGRNEQFF. CDR3 in DNA: TGCGCCAGCAGCCTCTTGCCCGGGACAGGTAGAAATGAGCAGTTCTTC.

The table lists this clonotype with a few counts. This rearrangement joins TRBV6-9 to TRBJ2-5; D unresolved. The length of the CDR3 is 12 residues. V lost 8 bases and J lost 2, with 9 bases in between. Per germline, CDR1 MNHGY and CDR2 SVAAGI. CDR3 in DNA: TGTGCCAGCGGACGGTCGCAAGAGACCCAGTACTTC. It translates to CASGRSQETQYF.